Listed below are T cell receptor beta chains from one sample, sequenced in a study of blood T cell repertoires in COVID-19. Clones were read by immunoSEQ multiplex PCR, and TCRdb kept only the in-frame ones, dropping some. The sample has 35,000 to 50,000 clones, around 83% seen once; the top ten hold 6% to 6.5%. Material for sequencing was peripheral blood. These receptors were obtained from a woman older than 75 with acute or convalescent COVID-19. CDR3s include the opening cysteine and the closing phenylalanine or tryptophan. A D gene is named only where the DNA matches it firmly. Clone size, where shown, is once, few, many, or a class for clones that have expanded.

cdr3_aa cdr3_nt j_call clone_size d_call v_call cdr3_length
CASSEGGAREKLFF TGCGCCAGCAGTGAAGGGGGCGCTCGGGAAAAACTGTTTTTT TRBJ1-4 few TRBD1 TRBV10-1 14
CSASGVDEQFF TGCAGTGCTAGTGGTGTCGATGAGCAGTTCTTC TRBJ2-1 NA NA TRBV20-1 11
CASSPHSLGAGETQYF TGTGCTAGCAGCCCACACTCATTAGGGGCTGGCGAGACCCAGTACTTC TRBJ2-5 NA NA TRBV7-7 16
CASSWDSGTENTGELFF TGTGCCAGCAGCTGGGACTCCGGGACAGAAAACACCGGGGAGCTGTTTTTT TRBJ2-2 NA NA TRBV5-4 17
CASSLLPGLNPGNEQFF TGTGCCAGCAGCTTGCTCCCTGGACTAAATCCGGGGAATGAGCAGTTCTTC TRBJ2-1 NA NA TRBV5-4 17
CASSFTANTGELFF TGCGCCAGCAGCTTCACAGCGAACACCGGGGAGCTGTTTTTT TRBJ2-2 once NA TRBV5-1 14
CASVGGGYEQYF TGTGCCTCCGTAGGGGGGGGCTACGAGCAGTACTTC TRBJ2-7 NA NA TRBV11-2 12
CASSIEGGYPPQHF TGTGCCAGTAGTATAGAGGGGGGATACCCACCCCAGCATTTT TRBJ1-5 NA NA TRBV19 14
CAISRTGNNSPLHF TGTGCCATCAGTCGGACAGGAAATAATTCACCCCTCCACTTT TRBJ1-6 few TRBD1 TRBV10-3 14
CATSRFPSGVDTQYF TGTGCCACCAGCAGATTTCCTAGCGGGGTGGATACGCAGTATTTT TRBJ2-3 NA TRBD2 TRBV15 15
CASSARAWATQYF TGTGCCAGCAGCGCGCGGGCCTGGGCTACGCAGTATTTT TRBJ2-3 NA NA TRBV14 13
CASRPGGSWEQYF TGTGCCAGCCGACCAGGAGGGTCCTGGGAGCAGTACTTC TRBJ2-7 NA NA TRBV18 13
CASSLLERLQFF TGTGCCAGCAGCCTCCTGGAGCGATTACAGTTCTTC TRBJ2-1 NA NA TRBV3-1/TRBV3-2 12
CASSPQGGGSPLHF TGTGCCAGCTCACCACAGGGAGGGGGTTCACCCCTCCACTTT TRBJ1-6 NA NA TRBV18 14
CATSDARAPAGELFF TGTGCCACCAGTGATGCGAGGGCGCCGGCCGGGGAGCTGTTTTTT TRBJ2-2 once NA TRBV24-1 15
CASKTTGGEHYGYTF TGTGCCAGCAAGACCACAGGGGGCGAGCACTATGGCTACACCTTC TRBJ1-2 NA TRBD1 TRBV3-1/TRBV3-2 15
CSVDRTGQPRGEAFF TGCAGCGTTGACCGGACAGGACAACCAAGGGGTGAAGCTTTCTTT TRBJ1-1 NA TRBD1 TRBV29-1 15
CAWSVARYEQYF TGTGCCTGGAGTGTAGCTCGTTACGAGCAGTACTTC TRBJ2-7 NA NA TRBV30 12
CASSHPDRRNTEAFF TGTGCCAGCAGCCATCCAGACAGAAGGAACACTGAAGCTTTCTTT TRBJ1-1 NA NA TRBV5-4 15
CASSIGGRPNQPQHF TGTGCCAGTAGTATAGGCGGCAGACCAAATCAGCCCCAGCATTTT TRBJ1-5 NA NA TRBV19 15
CASSLGQGETQYF TGTGCCAGCAGTTTGGGACAGGGGGAGACCCAGTACTTC TRBJ2-5 NA TRBD1 TRBV2 13
CASSEDFEKLFF TGTGCCAGCAGCGAGGATTTTGAAAAACTGTTTTTT TRBJ1-4 NA NA TRBV6-5 12
CASSPLPGQNVVEQYF TGTGCCAGCAGCCCTTTGCCGGGACAGAACGTTGTCGAGCAGTACTTC TRBJ2-7 NA TRBD1 TRBV27 16
CASSLQSVYNSPLHF TGTGCCAGCAGCTTACAGAGCGTGTATAATTCACCCCTCCACTTT TRBJ1-6 NA NA TRBV7-2 15
CASSDPASGGTDTQYF TGCGCCAGCAGTGACCCGGCTAGCGGAGGGACAGATACGCAGTATTTT TRBJ2-3 NA TRBD2 TRBV10-1 16
CASLPPGGGYGYTF TGTGCCAGCCTCCCCCCAGGGGGCGGCTATGGCTACACCTTC TRBJ1-2 NA TRBD1 TRBV6-5 14
CASSPSGGVTDTQYF TGCGCCAGCAGCCCCAGCGGGGGGGTCACAGATACGCAGTATTTT TRBJ2-3 NA TRBD2 TRBV5-1 15
CASSIAGVSNQPQHF TGTGCCAGTAGTATTGCGGGGGTTAGCAATCAGCCCCAGCATTTT TRBJ1-5 NA NA TRBV19 15
CASSQVGSGNTIYF TGCGCCAGCAGCCAAGTCGGGTCGGGTAACACCATATATTTT TRBJ1-3 NA NA TRBV4-1 14
CASRQGTNYGYTF TGTGCCAGCAGGCAGGGGACTAACTATGGCTACACCTTC TRBJ1-2 NA NA TRBV11-2 13
CASSLGGGRPGETQYF TGTGCCAGCAGCCTCGGGGGGGGGCGTCCGGGAGAGACCCAGTACTTC TRBJ2-5 NA TRBD2 TRBV3-1/TRBV3-2 16
CASSPGVVLSGITDTQYF TGTGCCAGCTCACCAGGCGTTGTGTTGTCAGGGATCACAGATACGCAGTATTTT TRBJ2-3 NA NA TRBV18 18
CASSQPGQGREKLFF TGTGCCAGCTCACAACCGGGACAGGGTCGGGAAAAACTGTTTTTT TRBJ1-4 NA TRBD1 TRBV18 15
CASTARGGKGNTEAFF TGTGCCAGCACCGCCCGGGGGGGGAAGGGGAACACTGAAGCTTTCTTT TRBJ1-1 NA NA TRBV2 16
CASSTRQGNTEAFF TGTGCCAGCAGCACAAGACAGGGGAACACTGAAGCTTTCTTT TRBJ1-1 once TRBD1 TRBV7-9 14
CASRPPGQAIYGYTF TGTGCCAGTAGACCGCCGGGACAGGCGATCTATGGCTACACCTTC TRBJ1-2 NA TRBD1 TRBV19 15
CASSHGTALLPPEAFF TGTGCCAGCAGCCACGGGACAGCCCTCCTACCACCTGAAGCTTTCTTT TRBJ1-1 NA TRBD1 TRBV14 16
CASRRGGGRETQYF TGTGCCAGCAGAAGAGGGGGCGGGAGGGAGACCCAGTACTTC TRBJ2-5 NA NA TRBV6-6 14
CASSYQSSGNTIYF TGTGCCAGCAGTTACCAGTCCTCTGGAAACACCATATATTTT TRBJ1-3 NA NA TRBV6-2/TRBV6-3 14
CASSQASGGFYEQYF TGTGCCAGCAGCCAAGCTAGCGGGGGGTTCTACGAGCAGTACTTC TRBJ2-7 NA TRBD2 TRBV3-1/TRBV3-2 15
CASSLAQGPEAFF TGCGCCAGCAGCTTGGCCCAGGGCCCTGAAGCTTTCTTT TRBJ1-1 NA NA TRBV5-1 13
CASGRSPDTEAFF TGTGCCAGCGGCCGTAGCCCAGACACTGAAGCTTTCTTT TRBJ1-1 NA NA TRBV6-5 13
CASSYSRNTEAFF TGTGCCAGCAGTTACTCGAGGAACACTGAAGCTTTCTTT TRBJ1-1 NA NA TRBV6-5 13
CASSPPVVNYGYTF TGTGCCAGCTCACCACCGGTAGTAAACTATGGCTACACCTTC TRBJ1-2 NA NA TRBV18 14
CASSLVAAGLSYNEQFF TGTGCCAGCAGCTTGGTTGCAGCGGGACTCTCCTACAATGAGCAGTTCTTC TRBJ2-1 NA TRBD2 TRBV5-5 17
CASSQYRGGSTEAFF TGTGCCAGCAGCCAGTACAGGGGGGGGAGCACTGAAGCTTTCTTT TRBJ1-1 NA TRBD1 TRBV4-2 15
CASRSAGGYGQYF TGTGCCAGCAGGTCGGCGGGGGGATACGGGCAGTATTTT TRBJ2-3 NA TRBD2 TRBV7-9 13
CASSPQGVRTEAFF TGTGCCAGCAGCCCACAGGGAGTCAGGACTGAAGCTTTCTTT TRBJ1-1 NA NA TRBV7-9 14
CASSQVDRVNTEAFF TGCGCCAGCAGCCAAGTAGACAGGGTGAACACTGAAGCTTTCTTT TRBJ1-1 NA TRBD1 TRBV4-1 15
CASSPPVNYQETQYF TGTGCCAGCTCACCACCGGTCAACTACCAAGAGACCCAGTACTTC TRBJ2-5 NA NA TRBV18 15
CASSPSSGELFF TGTGCCAGCAGCCCCTCGAGCGGGGAGCTGTTTTTT TRBJ2-2 many NA TRBV14 12
CASSGQSYEQYF TGTGCCAGCAGCGGACAGTCCTACGAGCAGTACTTC TRBJ2-7 NA NA TRBV6-4 12
CGTYRNTEAFF TGCGGGACTTACAGGAACACTGAAGCTTTCTTT TRBJ1-1 once NA TRBV20-1 11
CASSSGQRNYGYTF TGTGCCAGCAGTTCGGGACAGCGAAACTATGGCTACACCTTC TRBJ1-2 NA TRBD1 TRBV5-4 14
CASSITDTQGGYTF TGTGCCAGCTCAATCACGGACACTCAAGGCGGCTACACCTTC TRBJ1-2 few NA TRBV2 14